This T cell receptor (beta chain) came from a study of T cell clonality in common variable immunodeficiency. CVID meant reduced serum IgG, IgA and/or IgM plus specific antibody deficiency. Method: immunoSEQ multiplex PCR; TCRdb's copy keeps in-frame clones and lacks some. The sample has 40,000 to 50,000 clones, none seen only once. Study-level results: Fewer deletions and N-nucleotide insertions were reportedly seen in common variable immunodeficiency TCR beta sequences. T cell subpopulation sequencing would be needed to explain CVID clonality. Shared TCRbeta clones were fewer between CVID subjects than controls.

Germline loops: CDR1 SGHTA, CDR2 FQGTGA. The CDR3 contains 15 residues. V lost 5 bases, J lost 5 bases, and 18 bases lay in between. Concerning this clone: Its antigen remains unknown. The read halts 3 residues ahead of the CDR3 end, with the missing end drawn from the germline J gene.

This TCR derives from a human donor with common variable immunodeficiency. Sequenced input: peripheral blood mononuclear cells. The chain joins TRBV7-3 to TRBJ2-5, with D perhaps TRBD1 or TRBD2 (7 bases each). The CDR3 DNA, read in part, is TGTGCCAGCAGCCCTACGGGAGGCAGGGGGGAGACC. The encoded protein is CASSPTGGRGET. The full-length CDR3 reads as CASSPTGGRGETQYF. Filled out from reference TRBV7-3 and TRBJ2-5, the complete variable domain reads GAGVSQTPSNKVTEKGKYVELRCDPISGHTALYWYRQSLGQGPEFLIYFQGTGAADDSGLPNDRFFAVRPEGSVSTLKIQRTERGDSAVYLCASSPTGGRGETQYFGPGTRLLVL.